Below are 24 T cell receptor beta chains sequenced from a single sample in a study of graft-versus-host responses after intestinal transplantation (dated by TCRdb to 2020 to 2022). For these TCRs, the target antigens are not known. The meaning of the sample's time point label: cells obtained before transplantation from donor or recipient. Receptor amplification or capture employed the immunoSEQ multiplex PCR assay. Entries here come from immuneACCESS through TCRdb and include only in-frame sequences with V and J called. Some clones fail to appear in such tables; in the studies checked, an unresolved V gene covers under half of the shortfall, and the cause of the remainder is unknown. The sample table holds 60,000 to 75,000 clones, of which roughly 90% were seen once. Roughly 2.6% of the sample is held by the ten biggest clonotypes. Material: unstimulated CD8+ T cells sorted from spleen or lymph node cells, obtained before intestinal transplant. The source of these receptors is a human donor who received an intestinal transplant.

The genes are TRBV9 and TRBJ2-1, with TRBD2 identical over 7 bases. The germline CDR1 and CDR2 sequences are SGDLS and YYNGEE. V lost 0 bases to trimming and J lost 4 bases; unmatched junction nucleotides: 4. This CDR3 is built from 15 residues. This chain's CDR3 is CASSVGGGIYNEQFF. For the CDR3, the DNA is TGTGCCAGCAGCGTAGGGGGGGGGATTTACAATGAGCAGTTCTTC. Full variable domain (remainder filled in from reference TRBV9 and TRBJ2-1): DSGVTQTPKHLITATGQRVTLRCSPRSGDLSVYWYQQSLDQGLQFLIQYYNGEERAKGNILERFSAQQFPDLHSELNLSSLELGDSALYFCASSVGGGIYNEQFFGPGTRLTVL.

J is TRBJ2-5 and V is TRBV25-1; D possibly corresponds to TRBD2 (6 bases). The CDR3 covers 13 residues. Germline lookup yields CDR1 MGHDK and CDR2 SYGVNS. V was cut by 4 bases and J by 5 bases, with 11 bases left in between. CDR3 coding DNA: TGTGCCAGCAGTGGGGGAGGTGGGGAGACCCAGTACTTC. This encodes CASSGGGGETQYF.

The gene calls are TRBV29-1 and TRBJ1-2, with a weak D call TRBD1 (6 bases). V lost 0 bases and J lost 8, with 16 bases in between. From germline, CDR1 is SQVTM and CDR2 ANQGSEA. This CDR3 region has 14 residues. CDR3: CSVEDLNRAEGYTF. The CDR3 DNA sequence: TGCAGCGTTGAAGATCTAAACAGGGCGGAGGGCTACACCTTC.

DNA for the CDR3: TGCGCCAGCAGGTCTGCAACTAATGAAAAACTGTTTTTT. Translated: CASRSATNEKLFF. This chain links TRBV5-1 with TRBJ1-4; D is ambiguous. The CDR3 runs to 13 residues. Germline-derived CDR1 and CDR2 are SGHRS and YFSETQ. V was trimmed by 5 bases and J by 0 bases, leaving 5 bases between them.

The chain combines TRBV4-1 with TRBJ2-3; 10 bases align to TRBD2. The V and J ends lost 3 bases and 3 bases, in that order; junction bases with no gene match: 12. This CDR3 is 18 amino acids long. From germline, CDR1 is MGHRA and CDR2 YSYEKL. In DNA, the CDR3 is TGCGCCAGCAGCCATGGACTACTAGCGGGGCGACCTACAGATACGCAGTATTTT. Its protein is CASSHGLLAGRPTDTQYF.

The chain couples TRBV28 to TRBJ1-5, with TRBD1 identical over 9 bases. J gave up 6 bases and V 6 bases, and 6 bases lay outside the gene matches. Germline assignment: CDR1 MDHEN and CDR2 SYDVKM. The CDR3 runs 14 residues. This chain's CDR3 is CASRGQGQIQPQHF. DNA of the CDR3: TGTGCCAGCAGGGGACAGGGTCAGATTCAGCCCCAGCATTTT.

This clone was observed once. This rearrangement joins TRBV13 to TRBJ2-7; a possible D gene is TRBD2 (5 bases). With 2 bases removed from V and 1 base from J, the gap between germline ends came to 12 bases. This CDR3 spans 15 amino acids. CDR1 is PRHDT and CDR2 is FYEKMQ in the germline V gene (reference sequence). DNA of the CDR3: TGTGCCAGCAGCTTACGCGGGTCTCAATCCTACGAGCAGTACTTC. This sequence encodes CASSLRGSQSYEQYF.

The rearrangement uses TRBV9 and TRBJ2-1, with TRBD2 matching over 11 bases. J lost 7 bases, V lost 0 bases, and 3 bases had no gene match. From germline, CDR1 is SGDLS and CDR2 YYNGEE. The CDR3 is 15 residues long. This chain's CDR3 is CASSVGLAGTNEQFF. CDR3 nucleotides: TGTGCCAGCAGCGTAGGACTAGCGGGAACTAATGAGCAGTTCTTC. Variable domain in full (rest from reference TRBV9 and TRBJ2-1): DSGVTQTPKHLITATGQRVTLRCSPRSGDLSVYWYQQSLDQGLQFLIQYYNGEERAKGNILERFSAQQFPDLHSELNLSSLELGDSALYFCASSVGLAGTNEQFFGPGTRLTVL.

This chain joins TRBV27 and TRBJ1-5; D possibly corresponds to TRBD1 (5 bases). The CDR3 is 12 amino acids. CDR1 and CDR2 (germline): MNHEY, SMNVEV (reference sequence). The V end lost 3 bases, the J end lost 7 bases, and 7 bases lay between the germline ends. The CDR3 coding sequence is TGTGCCAGCAGTTTTCGGGGGCAGCCCCAGCATTTT. It codes for CASSFRGQPQHF.

The chain combines TRBV4-1 with TRBJ1-2; perhaps TRBD1 as D (6 bases). Between the trimmed V and J ends, which lost 4 bases and 5 bases, there was a span of 17 bases. Germline lookup yields CDR1 MGHRA and CDR2 YSYEKL. The CDR3 spans 15 residues. CDR3 DNA: TGCGCCAGCAGCCCCTGGGGGGGGCGGCCTTATGGCTACACCTTC. The encoded protein is CASSPWGGRPYGYTF.

The chain carries TRBV7-6 and TRBJ1-1, with D tentatively TRBD1 (6 bases). Trimming cost V 5 bases and J 1 base, with 11 bases left between them. CDR3 size: 14 residues. From germline, CDR1 is SGHVS and CDR2 FNYEAQ. CDR3 amino acids: CASSPGQTNTEAFF. The CDR3 DNA is TGTGCCAGCAGCCCCGGACAGACGAACACTGAAGCTTTCTTT.

The chain joins TRBV4-2 to TRBJ1-1; D perhaps matches TRBD1 (6 bases). Germline values: CDR1 LGHNA, CDR2 YNFKEQ. V lost 0 bases, J lost 1 base, and 12 bases lay in between. CDR3 length: 16 amino acids. The CDR3 DNA follows: TGTGCCAGCAGCCAAGATGCGGGGGGCGAGAACACTGAAGCTTTCTTT. Protein sequence: CASSQDAGGENTEAFF.

This chain's CDR3 is CAGHPYVGTVNTEAFF. The CDR3 DNA follows: TGTGCCGGGCACCCCTACGTTGGGACAGTGAACACTGAAGCTTTCTTT. The chain uses TRBV30 and TRBJ1-1; TRBD1 aligns across 7 bases. Germline CDR1 is GTSNPN and CDR2 is SVGIG (reference sequence). CDR3 length equals 16 residues. The J segment lost 0 bases and the V segment lost 8 bases, leaving 15 bases of the junction unmatched.

V and J are TRBV4-1 and TRBJ1-4; D is perhaps TRBD1 (6 bases). Germline V CDR1 and CDR2: MGHRA, YSYEKL. V was shortened by 0 bases and J by 0 bases, with 8 bases between the two germline ends. The CDR3 length is 16 residues. The CDR3 coding sequence is TGCGCCAGCAGCCAAGAAGGACAGCCAACTAATGAAAAACTGTTTTTT. As protein: CASSQEGQPTNEKLFF.

This sequence joins TRBV9 and TRBJ2-7; possible D gene TRBD1, 6 bases. V was clipped by 0 bases and J by 0 bases, with 10 bases between them. Germline lookup yields CDR1 SGDLS and CDR2 YYNGEE. This CDR3 contains 15 residues. For the CDR3, the DNA is TGTGCCAGCAGCGTAGCAGCGGACAGCTCCTACGAGCAGTACTTC. Translating it yields CASSVAADSSYEQYF.

The chain uses TRBV27 and TRBJ1-4; perhaps TRBD1 as D (6 bases). Trimming cost V 5 bases and J 5 bases, with 15 bases left between them. The CDR3 contains 15 residues. CDR1 MNHEY and CDR2 SMNVEV come from the germline V gene (reference sequence). CDR3 sequence (DNA): TGTGCCAGCAGTCTACAGGGAATAAGAAATGAAAAACTGTTTTTT. Translating gives CASSLQGIRNEKLFF.

Only a few counts were recorded for this clone. This chain joins TRBV6-6 and TRBJ1-4; D may be TRBD1 (5 bases). Trimming pared 2 bases from V and 6 bases from J, leaving 13 bases between. The CDR3 is 15 amino acids. Germline V gene lookup returns CDR1 MNHNY and CDR2 SVGAGI (reference sequence). The CDR3 region is CASSYEATVHEKLFF. CDR3 nucleotides: TGTGCCAGCAGTTACGAGGCGACAGTGCATGAAAAACTGTTTTTT.

The chain uses TRBV10-2 and TRBJ2-3; D ambiguous. This CDR3 contains 13 residues. The V gene's germline CDR1 is WSHSY and CDR2 SAAADI. Trimming removed 6 bases at V and 6 bases at J, with 13 bases between. The CDR3 protein is CASSSDWHDTQYF. The CDR3 coding sequence is TGCGCCAGCAGCTCTGACTGGCACGATACGCAGTATTTT.

The gene calls are TRBV15 and TRBJ2-7; 10 bases are a match to TRBD2. V lost 1 base, J lost 2 bases, and 5 bases stayed unmatched. The germline gives CDR1 LNHNV, CDR2 YYDKDF (reference sequence). The CDR3 covers 16 residues. The CDR3 bases are TGTGCCACCAGCAGAGTCCCACTAGCGGGAACCTACGAGCAGTACTTC. Protein: CATSRVPLAGTYEQYF. Complete variable domain (other parts from reference TRBV15 and TRBJ2-7): DAMVIQNPRYQVTQFGKPVTLSCSQTLNHNVMYWYQQKSSQAPKLLFHYYDKDFNNEADTPDNFQSRRPNTSFCFLDIRSPGLGDTAMYLCATSRVPLAGTYEQYFGPGTRLTVT.

This clone has only a few counts. V and J are TRBV2 and TRBJ2-7, with no clear D. Trimming took off 0 bases at V and 4 bases at J, with 10 bases between the two ends. The CDR3 extends over 14 amino acids. CDR1 and CDR2 from the germline V gene are SNHLY and FYNNEI. The CDR3 loop reads CASSEALLRYEQYF. The CDR3 region has the DNA TGTGCCAGCAGTGAAGCGTTACTTCGATACGAGCAGTACTTC.

The V call is TRBV27, the J call TRBJ2-7, with TRBD1 matching 11 bases. In germline, CDR1 is MNHEY, CDR2 SMNVEV (reference sequence). The CDR3 extends over 17 amino acids. The trim removed 5 bases at V and 4 bases at J, leaving 13 bases unmatched. CDR3 sequence: CASSPHPGQGGTYEQYF. Here the CDR3 DNA reads TGTGCCAGCAGTCCGCACCCGGGACAGGGGGGCACTTACGAGCAGTACTTC.

The V gene is TRBV5-1, the J gene TRBJ1-1; 8 bases are a match to TRBD1. V trimming: 3 bases; J trimming: 5 bases; junction bases outside the gene matches: 9. CDR1 and CDR2 (germline): SGHRS, YFSETQ. CDR3 size: 15 residues. In nucleotides, the CDR3 is TGCGCCAGCAGCTCCCGTAGACAGGGGATGACTGAAGCTTTCTTT. It codes for CASSSRRQGMTEAFF.

The CDR3 DNA follows: TGTGCCAGCAGCTTAGCCGCGAGCGGTCCGATTGAGCAGTACTTC. Protein: CASSLAASGPIEQYF. The rearrangement uses TRBV7-2 and TRBJ2-7; D perhaps matches TRBD2 (5 bases). The CDR3 loop spans 15 amino acids. The germline gives CDR1 SGHTA, CDR2 FQGNSA. Trimming stripped 0 bases from V and 7 bases from J, with 16 bases between.

The gene calls are TRBV7-9 and TRBJ1-2; 7 bases agree with TRBD1. The CDR3 length is 13 residues. V was clipped by 2 bases and J by 8 bases; unmatched bases: 5. Germline CDR1 SEHNR, CDR2 FQNEAQ (reference sequence). CDR3 sequence: CASSLLRTGGYTF. CDR3 bases: TGTGCCAGCAGCTTACTCCGGACAGGCGGCTACACCTTC.